This TCR beta chain derives from a study of memory CD4+ T cells and cytomegalovirus serostatus. The sort gate was single viable CD3+CD4+CD8-CD45RO+ cells for memory CD4+ T cells. Data came from immunoSEQ multiplex PCR; TCRdb stores just in-frame clones and leaves some out. The table includes about 42,000 clones, 65% to 85% detected once. Trimming shortened V by 6 bases and J by 7 bases, and 19 bases separated the two germline ends. Germline V gene lookup returns CDR1 KGHSH and CDR2 LQKENI. This CDR3 spans 15 amino acids. The chain joins TRBV18 to TRBJ2-1, with a possible D match to TRBD1 (7 bases). The sample taken for sequencing was memory CD4+ T cells from blood. This TCR was recovered from an adult in good health and CMV-seronegative. CDR3 region: CASSPGAGGRNEQFF. The CDR3 DNA reads as TGTGCCAGCTCCCCGGGGGCAGGGGGAAGGAATGAGCAGTTCTTC.